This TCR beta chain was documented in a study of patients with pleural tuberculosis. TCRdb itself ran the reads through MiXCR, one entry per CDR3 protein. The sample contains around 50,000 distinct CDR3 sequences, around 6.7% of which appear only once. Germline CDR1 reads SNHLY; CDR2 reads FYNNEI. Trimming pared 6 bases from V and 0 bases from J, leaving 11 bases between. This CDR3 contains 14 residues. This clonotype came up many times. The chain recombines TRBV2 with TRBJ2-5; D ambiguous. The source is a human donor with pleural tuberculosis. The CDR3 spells CASRGMVYQETQYF. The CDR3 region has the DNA TGTGCCAGCAGGGGGATGGTTTACCAAGAGACCCAGTACTTC.